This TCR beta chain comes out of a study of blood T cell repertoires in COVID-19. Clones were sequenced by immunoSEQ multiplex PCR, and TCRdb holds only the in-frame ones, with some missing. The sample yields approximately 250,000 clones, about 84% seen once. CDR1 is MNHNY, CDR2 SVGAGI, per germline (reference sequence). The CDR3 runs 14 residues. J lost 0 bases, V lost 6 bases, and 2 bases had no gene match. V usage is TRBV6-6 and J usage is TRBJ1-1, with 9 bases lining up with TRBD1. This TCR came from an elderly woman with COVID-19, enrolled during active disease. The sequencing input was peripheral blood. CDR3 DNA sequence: TGTGCCAGCAGACAGGGGGCTGTGAACACTGAAGCTTTCTTT. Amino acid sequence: CASRQGAVNTEAFF.